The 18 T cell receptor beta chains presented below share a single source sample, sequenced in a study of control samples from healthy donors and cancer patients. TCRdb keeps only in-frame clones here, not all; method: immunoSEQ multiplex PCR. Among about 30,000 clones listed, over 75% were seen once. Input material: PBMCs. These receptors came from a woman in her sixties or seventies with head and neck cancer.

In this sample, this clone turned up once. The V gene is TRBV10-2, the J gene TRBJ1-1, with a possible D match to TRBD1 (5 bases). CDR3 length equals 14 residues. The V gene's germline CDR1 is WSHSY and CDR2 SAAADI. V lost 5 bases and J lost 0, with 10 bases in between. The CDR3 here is CASSWTSMNTEAFF. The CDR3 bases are TGCGCCAGCAGTTGGACATCGATGAACACTGAAGCTTTCTTT.

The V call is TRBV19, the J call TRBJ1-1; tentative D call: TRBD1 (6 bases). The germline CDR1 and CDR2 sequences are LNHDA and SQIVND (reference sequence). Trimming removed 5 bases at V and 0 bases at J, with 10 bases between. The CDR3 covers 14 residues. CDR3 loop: CASSLQGVNTEAFF. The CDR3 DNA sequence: TGTGCCAGTAGTTTACAGGGTGTGAACACTGAAGCTTTCTTT.

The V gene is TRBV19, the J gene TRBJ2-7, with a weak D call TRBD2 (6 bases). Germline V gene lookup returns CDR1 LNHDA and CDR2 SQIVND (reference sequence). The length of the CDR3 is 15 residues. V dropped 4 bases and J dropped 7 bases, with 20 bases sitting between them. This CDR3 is CASSTPGDGEEEQYF. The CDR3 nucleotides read TGTGCCAGTAGTACACCGGGAGACGGGGAGGAGGAGCAGTACTTC.

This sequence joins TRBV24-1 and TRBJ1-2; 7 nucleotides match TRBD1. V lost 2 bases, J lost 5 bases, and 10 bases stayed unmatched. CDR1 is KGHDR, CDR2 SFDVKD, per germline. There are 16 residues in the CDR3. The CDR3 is CATSDSGARGGYGYTF. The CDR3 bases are TGTGCCACCAGTGATTCGGGGGCCAGGGGGGGATATGGCTACACCTTC.

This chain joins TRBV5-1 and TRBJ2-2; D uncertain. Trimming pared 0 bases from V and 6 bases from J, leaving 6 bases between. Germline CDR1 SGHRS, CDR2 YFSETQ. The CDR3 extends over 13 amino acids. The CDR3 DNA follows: TGCGCCAGCAGCTTGGGGACGGCCGGGGAGCTGTTTTTT. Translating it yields CASSLGTAGELFF.

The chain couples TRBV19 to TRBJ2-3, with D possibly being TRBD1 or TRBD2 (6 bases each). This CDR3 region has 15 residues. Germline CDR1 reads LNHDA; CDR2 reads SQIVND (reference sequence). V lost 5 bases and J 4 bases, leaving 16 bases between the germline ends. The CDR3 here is CASSPYREVADTQYF. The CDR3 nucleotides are TGTGCCAGTAGTCCATACAGGGAGGTAGCAGATACGCAGTATTTT.

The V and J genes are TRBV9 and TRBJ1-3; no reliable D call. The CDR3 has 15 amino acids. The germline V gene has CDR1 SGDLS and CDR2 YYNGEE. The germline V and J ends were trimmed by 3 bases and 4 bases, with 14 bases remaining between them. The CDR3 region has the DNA TGTGCCAGCAGCGGGGAGAAAACTTGGGGAAACACCATATATTTT. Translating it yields CASSGEKTWGNTIYF.

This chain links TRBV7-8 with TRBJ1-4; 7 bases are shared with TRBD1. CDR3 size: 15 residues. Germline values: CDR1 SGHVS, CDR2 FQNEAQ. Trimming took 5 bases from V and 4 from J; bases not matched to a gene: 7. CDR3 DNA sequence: TGTGCCAGCAGCACTCGACAGGGCATTAATGAAAAACTGTTTTTT. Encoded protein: CASSTRQGINEKLFF.

In DNA form, the CDR3 reads TGTGCCAGCAGTTTATCAGCAGGAACCTACACAGATACGCAGTATTTT. Translating it yields CASSLSAGTYTDTQYF. The V call is TRBV27, the J call TRBJ2-3; D is undetermined. Looked up from germline, CDR1 is MNHEY and CDR2 is SMNVEV (reference sequence). Trimming pared 0 bases from V and 2 bases from J, leaving 12 bases between. The CDR3 is 16 residues long.

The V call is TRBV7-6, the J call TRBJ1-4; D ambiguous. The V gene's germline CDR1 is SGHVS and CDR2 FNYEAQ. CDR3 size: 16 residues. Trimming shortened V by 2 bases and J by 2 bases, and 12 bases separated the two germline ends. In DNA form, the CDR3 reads TGTGCCAGCAGCTTATTAGCCGGGAGTACTAATGAAAAACTGTTTTTT. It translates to CASSLLAGSTNEKLFF. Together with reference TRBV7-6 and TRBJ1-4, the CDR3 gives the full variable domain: GAGVSQSPRYKVTKRGQDVALRCDPISGHVSLYWYRQALGQGPEFLTYFNYEAQQDKSGLPNDRFSAERPEGSISTLTIQRTEQRDSAMYRCASSLLAGSTNEKLFFGSGTQLSVL.

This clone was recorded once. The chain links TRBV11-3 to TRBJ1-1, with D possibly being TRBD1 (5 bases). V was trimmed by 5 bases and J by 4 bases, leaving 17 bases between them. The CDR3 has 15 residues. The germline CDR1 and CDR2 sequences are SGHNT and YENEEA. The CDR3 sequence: CASSPGTESGTEAFF. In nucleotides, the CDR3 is TGTGCCAGCAGCCCCGGGACGGAAAGTGGCACTGAAGCTTTCTTT.

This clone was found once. Written as DNA, the CDR3 is TGCGCCAGCGGTTCGAGTCCCTCTGGGGCCAACGTCCTGACTTTC. Encoded protein: CASGSSPSGANVLTF. The chain links TRBV4-3 to TRBJ2-6, with unresolved D. The length of the CDR3 is 15 residues. Germline-derived CDR1 and CDR2 are LGHNA and YSLEER. Between the trimmed V and J ends, which lost 8 bases and 0 bases, there was a span of 11 bases.

CDR3 region: CASSARQGFGSGSKNIQYF. CDR3 nucleotide sequence: TGTGCCAGCAGCGCCAGACAGGGATTCGGGAGTGGGTCCAAAAACATTCAGTACTTC. The gene calls are TRBV7-8 and TRBJ2-4; TRBD1 is a possible D gene (7 bases). V was clipped by 5 bases and J by 2 bases, with 25 bases between them. CDR3 length: 19 amino acids. CDR1 is SGHVS and CDR2 is FQNEAQ in the germline V gene.

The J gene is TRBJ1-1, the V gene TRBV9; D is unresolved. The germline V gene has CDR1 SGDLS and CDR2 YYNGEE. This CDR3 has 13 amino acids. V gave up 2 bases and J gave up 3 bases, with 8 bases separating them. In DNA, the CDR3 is TGTGCCAGCAGCGTTGGCGGGGACACTGAAGCTTTCTTT. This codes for CASSVGGDTEAFF.

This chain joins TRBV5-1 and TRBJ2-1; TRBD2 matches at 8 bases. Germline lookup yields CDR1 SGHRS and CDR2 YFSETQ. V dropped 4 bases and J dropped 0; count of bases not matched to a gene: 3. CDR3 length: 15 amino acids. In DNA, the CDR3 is TGCGCCAGCAGCCGGGGGGGCGGCTCCTACAATGAGCAGTTCTTC. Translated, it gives CASSRGGGSYNEQFF.

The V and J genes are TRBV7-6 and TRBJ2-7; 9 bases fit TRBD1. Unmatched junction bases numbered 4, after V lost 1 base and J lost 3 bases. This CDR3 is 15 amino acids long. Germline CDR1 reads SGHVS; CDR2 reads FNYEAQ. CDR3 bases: TGTGCCAGCAGCTTAGGCCCGGACAGGGGCTACGAGCAGTACTTC. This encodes CASSLGPDRGYEQYF.

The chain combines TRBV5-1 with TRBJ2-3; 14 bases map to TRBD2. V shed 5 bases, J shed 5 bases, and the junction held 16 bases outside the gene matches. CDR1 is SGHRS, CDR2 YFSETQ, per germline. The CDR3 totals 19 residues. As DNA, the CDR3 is TGCGCCAGCAGGCCCGGCGGGTTGACTAGCGGGGGGGCCGGAGATACGCAGTATTTT. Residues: CASRPGGLTSGGAGDTQYF.

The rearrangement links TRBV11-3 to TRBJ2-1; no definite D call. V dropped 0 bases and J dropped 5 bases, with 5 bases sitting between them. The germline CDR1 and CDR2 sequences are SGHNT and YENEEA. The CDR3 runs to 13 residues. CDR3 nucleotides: TGTGCCAGCAGCTTAGAGGAGCACAATGAGCAGTTCTTC. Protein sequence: CASSLEEHNEQFF.